Below are 15 T cell receptor beta chains sequenced from a single sample in a study of T-cell memory formation after mild COVID-19. TCRdb ran MiXCR on the 5' RACE reads and lists one entry per CDR3 protein. This table holds 250,000 to 400,000 distinct CDR3 sequences, around an eighth found once. Input material: PBMCs or a T cell subset sorted from them (not recorded which). These receptors were collected from a man in his late teens or twenties who had mild COVID-19 (a few samples of this study predate the infection). Cell type and time point are not known.

This clonotype occurred a few times. This chain joins TRBV6-1 and TRBJ2-1; D perhaps matches TRBD2 (5 bases). The CDR3 spans 12 residues. V was pared by 3 bases and J by 15 bases, with 15 bases between. The germline gives CDR1 MNHNS, CDR2 SASEGT. CDR3 coding DNA: TGTGCCAGCAGTGATATCCGAGGGTTTGCGTTCTTC. Its protein product is CASSDIRGFAFF.

This clonotype occurred a few times. The chain has TRBV12-3 or TRBV12-4 and TRBJ2-1; possible D gene TRBD1, 5 bases. Trimming removed 6 bases at V and 0 bases at J, with 12 bases between. This CDR3 comprises 15 residues. CDR3 DNA: TGTGCCAGCAGCAGTGCAGGGTCCTCCTACAATGAGCAGTTCTTC. Translation: CASSSAGSSYNEQFF.

CDR3 in amino acids: CASRDWSSGNTIYF. The CDR3 region has the DNA TGTGCCAGCAGGGACTGGAGCTCTGGAAACACCATATATTTT. The V and J genes are TRBV12-3 or TRBV12-4 and TRBJ1-3; D gene unclear. The CDR3 length is 14 residues. V lost 6 bases and J 0 bases, leaving 9 bases between the germline ends.

A few counts support this clonotype. V gene TRBV3-1 combines with J gene TRBJ2-2, with D unresolved. CDR3 length: 15 residues. The V end lost 4 bases, the J end lost 4 bases, and 13 bases lay between the germline ends. CDR1 and CDR2 (germline): LGHDT, YNNKEL (reference sequence). CDR3 sequence reads: CASSREGHGTGELFF. The CDR3 bases are TGTGCCAGCAGCCGGGAAGGGCACGGCACCGGGGAGCTGTTTTTT.

The rearrangement links TRBV20-1 to TRBJ2-4; D remains ambiguous. Germline values: CDR1 DFQATT, CDR2 SNEGSKA (reference sequence). This CDR3 contains 11 residues. V lost 5 bases, J lost 11 bases, and 13 bases lay in between. DNA for the CDR3: TGCAGTGCTTCGTCCCTGCTTCTTCAGTACTTC. Translated, it gives CSASSLLLQYF.

The V gene is TRBV29-1, the J gene TRBJ2-1; 7 bases fit TRBD2. V dropped 3 bases and J dropped 1; count of bases not matched to a gene: 3. The CDR3 totals 14 residues. Germline values: CDR1 SQVTM, CDR2 ANQGSEA. The CDR3 sequence: CSVDRSGSYNEQFF. For the CDR3, the DNA is TGCAGCGTTGACCGTAGCGGGTCCTACAATGAGCAGTTCTTC.

This clonotype was picked up a small number of times. The gene calls are TRBV3-1 and TRBJ2-7; D may be TRBD1 or TRBD2 (5 bases each). The CDR3 covers 14 residues. The germline V gene has CDR1 LGHDT and CDR2 YNNKEL (reference sequence). Trimming stripped 4 bases from V and 4 bases from J, with 14 bases between. This chain's CDR3 is CASSPWDLNYEQYF. Written as DNA, the CDR3 is TGTGCCAGCAGCCCCTGGGACCTGAATTACGAGCAGTACTTC.

In its sample, this clonotype was seen a few times. The V call is TRBV5-6, the J call TRBJ2-7; D is uncertain. Germline V gives CDR1 SGHDT, CDR2 YYEEEE. The CDR3 totals 15 residues. V lost 5 bases and J 0 bases, leaving 15 bases between the germline ends. The CDR3: CASRPWLGDSYEQYV. The CDR3 coding sequence is TGTGCCAGCAGACCCTGGTTGGGTGACTCCTACGAGCAGTACGTC.

The V and J genes are TRBV7-9 and TRBJ1-4; 7 bases align to TRBD1. Trimming took 5 bases from V and 6 from J; bases not matched to a gene: 9. This CDR3 has 15 residues. Germline V gives CDR1 SEHNR, CDR2 FQNEAQ (reference sequence). This chain's CDR3 is CASSQGGTQHEKLFF. CDR3 DNA sequence: TGTGCCAGCAGCCAGGGGGGGACACAGCATGAAAAACTGTTTTTT.

This clonotype has ten or more counts. The chain recombines TRBV4-1 with TRBJ1-5; D is undetermined. Germline CDR1 is MGHRA and CDR2 is YSYEKL. Deletions cut 4 bases from V and 0 bases from J, with 10 bases between. The length of the CDR3 is 15 residues. The CDR3 nucleotides read TGCGCCAGCAGCCCCCGGGCAATTAGCAATCAGCCCCAGCATTTT. Its translation is CASSPRAISNQPQHF.

In this sample, this clonotype turned up many times. The V call is TRBV12-3 or TRBV12-4, the J call TRBJ2-2; 8 nucleotides agree with TRBD1. This CDR3 is built from 15 residues. V shed 4 bases and J 5 bases; nucleotides not matched to a gene: 6. CDR3 sequence reads: CASSSRGRGTGELFF. Written as DNA, the CDR3 is TGTGCCAGCAGTTCCAGGGGGCGCGGAACCGGGGAGCTGTTTTTT.

The chain links TRBV5-1 to TRBJ2-7; weak D call: TRBD2 (6 bases). Trimming took off 3 bases at V and 2 bases at J, with 9 bases between the two ends. CDR1 SGHRS and CDR2 YFSETQ come from the germline V gene. The CDR3 has 13 amino acids. CDR3 nucleotide sequence: TGCGCCAGCAGCTGGAGGGATCCCTACGAGCAGTACTTC. Its translation: CASSWRDPYEQYF. Filled out from reference TRBV5-1 and TRBJ2-7, the complete variable domain reads KAGVTQTPRYLIKTRGQQVTLSCSPISGHRSVSWYQQTPGQGLQFLFEYFSETQRNKGNFPGRFSGRQFSNSRSEMNVSTLELGDSALYLCASSWRDPYEQYFGPGTRLTVT.

This clonotype came up a few times. The J gene is TRBJ1-1, the V gene TRBV5-1; D might be TRBD1 (6 bases). This CDR3 has 15 residues. V gave up 6 bases and J gave up 0 bases, with 15 bases separating them. The germline gives CDR1 SGHRS, CDR2 YFSETQ. The CDR3: CASTDRQGMNTEAFF. DNA for the CDR3: TGCGCCAGCACTGATCGGCAGGGGATGAACACTGAAGCTTTCTTT.

DNA of the CDR3: TGTGCCAGCAGCTTGACAGTACGGCACTCTGAAGCTTTCTTT. Translated, it gives CASSLTVRHSEAFF. The chain employs TRBV7-9 and TRBJ1-1; D is possibly TRBD1 (5 bases). CDR3 length equals 14 residues. Per germline, CDR1 SEHNR and CDR2 FQNEAQ (reference sequence). V was cut by 3 bases and J by 6 bases, with 14 bases left in between.

This clonotype has only a few counts. V and J are TRBV6-2 or TRBV6-3 and TRBJ2-1; TRBD2 might be the D (6 bases). The germline gives CDR1 MNHEY, CDR2 SVGEGT. The CDR3 extends over 12 amino acids. The ends were cut back, 6 bases at V and 14 bases at J, with 17 bases in the middle. The chain's CDR3 is CASSEPLRTKFF. The CDR3 DNA reads TGTGCCAGCAGCGAACCCTTAAGGACTAAGTTCTTC.